The clone carrying this T cell receptor (beta chain) was counted at least ten times. As yet, its antigen is unknown. It was RNA transcripts that yielded the amplified TCR beta CDR3 regions. The HTBI set primed first-round TCR CDR3 RT-PCR. MiXCR, applied by TCRdb to the multiplex PCR reads, yields one record per CDR3 protein. The sample lists roughly 380,000 distinct CDR3 sequences, over 15% seen once, with 15% to 17% in the top ten. This sample was taken from a study of T cells in Graves' hyperthyroidism and ophthalmopathy. Overall study findings and caveats: Separation of ophthalmopathy from stable hyperthyroidism was achieved by a 13 V-J model. Before onset, ophthalmopathy was predicted by the model a median 6.5 months earlier.

Ophthalmopathy cases met thresholds of Clinical Activity Score at least 3, NOSPECS grade at least 4 and duration under 3 months. Uncontrolled infection, other autoimmune disease, pregnancy and lactation each barred patients from inclusion. The TCR originated in a woman aged 40 to 55 with Graves' ophthalmopathy. The sequenced sample was blood.

CDR3 nucleotide sequence: TGCGCCAGCAGCCAAAGGACAGGGGCGATCACCGGGGAGCTGTTTTTT. Translated, it gives CASSQRTGAITGELFF. The rearrangement joins TRBV4-3 to TRBJ2-2; 9 bases are shared with TRBD1. V lost 2 bases, J lost 4 bases, and 5 bases stayed unmatched. The V gene's germline CDR1 is LGHNA and CDR2 YSLEER. This CDR3 is built from 16 residues.